This entry lists 13 T cell receptor beta chains sequenced from one sample in a study of post-analysis software for immune sequencing data. The study, taken as a whole, reports: Four or five TRBV segments were significantly more frequent in patients than in controls. TRBV5-6, TRBV5-1 and TRBV20-1 were among these segments.

TCR beta libraries were prepared from cDNA with unique molecular identifiers. TCRdb called the PCR reads again in MiXCR, with one record for every CDR3 protein. Of about 820,000 distinct CDR3 sequences listed, approximately 50% are singletons. These TCRs' antigens remain unknown. Sequencing was done on a sample of blood. Receptor source: a girl aged 5-17 years with multiple sclerosis.

V and J are TRBV6-1 and TRBJ2-4; D possibly corresponds to TRBD1 (5 bases). Judging by the DNA end, TRBJ2-7 fits better; the J call may be wrong. CDR3 length: 15 residues. Germline V CDR1 and CDR2: MNHNS, SASEGT. DNA for the CDR3: TGTGCCAGCAGTGAAAGAAACCGACAGACCTACGAGCAGTACTTC. It translates to CASSERNRQTYEQYF.

The CDR3 nucleotides read TGCAGTGCCTGGGCGGGGACCAGCAGAAAAGAGACCCAGTACTTC. Protein: CSAWAGTSRKETQYF. V and J are TRBV20-1 and TRBJ2-4, with TRBD2 as a possible D gene (6 bases). The end of the DNA aligns better with TRBJ2-5, so the J call may be wrong. Per the germline V gene, CDR1 is DFQATT and CDR2 is SNEGSKA (reference sequence). This CDR3 has 15 residues.

The chain couples TRBV20-1 to TRBJ1-5, with D unresolved. The CDR3 contains 12 residues. Germline V lookup: CDR1 DFQATT, CDR2 SNEGSKA (reference sequence). Trimming took 7 bases from V and 7 from J, leaving 14 bases between them. DNA for the CDR3: TGCAGTGTTTCGGAACGAAAGCAGCCCCAGCATTTT. This codes for CSVSERKQPQHF.

This chain links TRBV7-9 with TRBJ2-1, with D hard to call. This CDR3 comprises 15 residues. Germline V gene sequence: CDR1 SEHNR, CDR2 FQNEAQ (reference sequence). Trimming took off 7 bases at V and 1 base at J, with 14 bases between the two ends. The CDR3: CASTSTTSSYNEQFF. DNA for the CDR3: TGTGCCAGCACTTCGACAACGTCGTCCTACAATGAGCAGTTCTTC. Full variable domain (outside the CDR3, taken from reference TRBV7-9 and TRBJ2-1): DTGVSQNPRHKITKRGQNVTFRCDPISEHNRLYWYRQTLGQGPEFLTYFQNEAQLEKSRLLSDRFSAERPKGSFSTLEIQRTEQGDSAMYLCASTSTTSSYNEQFFGPGTRLTVL.

V gene TRBV7-3 combines with J gene TRBJ2-3, with 9 bases lining up with TRBD2. The CDR3 totals 15 residues. Germline V gives CDR1 SGHTA, CDR2 FQGTGA. Trimming took 2 bases from V and 5 from J; bases not matched to a gene: 5. The CDR3 is CASSLGFSGGDTQYF. CDR3 bases: TGTGCCAGCAGCTTAGGGTTTAGCGGGGGAGATACGCAGTATTTT. The full variable domain, its missing parts supplied by reference TRBV7-3 and TRBJ2-3, is GAGVSQTPSNKVTEKGKYVELRCDPISGHTALYWYRQSLGQGPEFLIYFQGTGAADDSGLPNDRFFAVRPEGSVSTLKIQRTERGDSAVYLCASSLGFSGGDTQYFGPGTRLTVL.

The chain has TRBV6-4 and TRBJ2-2, with 11 bases matching TRBD1. V trimming: 11 bases; J trimming: 3 bases; junction bases outside the gene matches: 5. This CDR3 spans 14 amino acids. Germline CDR1 MRHNA, CDR2 SNTAGT. This chain's CDR3 is CAGAGQGDTGELFF. The CDR3 DNA sequence: TGTGCCGGCGCGGGACAGGGGGACACCGGGGAGCTGTTTTTT.

V gene TRBV20-1 combines with J gene TRBJ2-3; a weak D match, TRBD2 (6 bases). Trimming left V 1 base short and J 1 base short, with 12 bases between. Germline assignment: CDR1 DFQATT and CDR2 SNEGSKA (reference sequence). The CDR3 is 15 residues long. CDR3 sequence (DNA): TGCAGTGCTAGAGGATTCGGGAGCCGCACAGATACGCAGTATTTT. Protein: CSARGFGSRTDTQYF.

This clonotype was seen a few times. This chain links TRBV20-1 with TRBJ1-2; D is uncertain. The germline V gene has CDR1 DFQATT and CDR2 SNEGSKA (reference sequence). The CDR3 loop spans 13 amino acids. V was cut by 5 bases and J by 4 bases, with 14 bases left in between. Written as DNA, the CDR3 is TGCAGTGCTTCCCTTCCTCTGGGCTATGGCTACACCTTC. Translated, it gives CSASLPLGYGYTF.

Remarks on this clonotype: This may be a read error: a much more frequent sequence differs by one nucleotide. The chain carries TRBV12-3 or TRBV12-4 and TRBJ2-5, with 11 bases fitting TRBD2. This CDR3 has 15 residues. In DNA form, the CDR3 reads TGTGCCAGCAGCCGACTAGCGGGGCTACAAGGGACCCAGTACTTC. Its translation: CASSRLAGLQGTQYF.

This clonotype was recorded at least ten times. This rearrangement joins TRBV15 to TRBJ1-2, with TRBD1 matching over 11 bases. J lost 11 bases, V lost 3 bases, and 5 bases had no gene match. The germline V gene has CDR1 LNHNV and CDR2 YYDKDF (reference sequence). This CDR3 comprises 13 residues. CDR3 nucleotide sequence: TGTGCCACCAGCAGCCGGACAGGGGGCGGTTACACCTTC. The encoded protein is CATSSRTGGGYTF. Together with reference TRBV15 and TRBJ1-2, the CDR3 gives the full variable domain: DAMVIQNPRYQVTQFGKPVTLSCSQTLNHNVMYWYQQKSSQAPKLLFHYYDKDFNNEADTPDNFQSRRPNTSFCFLDIRSPGLGDTAMYLCATSSRTGGGYTFGSGTRLTVV.

V usage is TRBV7-2 and J usage is TRBJ1-5; D remains unclear. The CDR3 contains 15 residues. CDR1 is SGHTA and CDR2 is FQGNSA in the germline V gene. V lost 5 bases and J 0 bases, leaving 11 bases between the germline ends. The CDR3 nucleotides read TGTGCCAGCAGCCCACCAGGAGTTAGCAATCAGCCCCAGCATTTT. Protein sequence: CASSPPGVSNQPQHF.

CDR3 amino acids: CSGETSGESYEQYF. In DNA, the CDR3 is TGCAGTGGAGAGACTAGCGGGGAGTCCTACGAGCAGTACTTC. The chain joins TRBV20-1 to TRBJ2-7, with TRBD2 matching over 11 bases. CDR3 length equals 14 residues. Germline CDR1 is DFQATT and CDR2 is SNEGSKA (reference sequence). V was pared by 7 bases and J by 1 base, with 6 bases of the junction left unmatched.

The rearrangement joins TRBV5-4 to TRBJ1-2; D might be TRBD1 (6 bases). V was pared by 3 bases and J by 4 bases, with 16 bases between. Germline V gene sequence: CDR1 SGHNT, CDR2 YYREEE (reference sequence). The CDR3 is made up of 15 amino acids. The CDR3 protein is CASSSIGQTTYGYTF. The CDR3 coding sequence is TGTGCCAGCAGCTCCATCGGACAGACAACCTATGGCTACACCTTC.